This T cell receptor beta chain was obtained from a study of CD4+ T cells in melanoma. V was trimmed by 3 bases and J by 2 bases, leaving 14 bases between them. The CDR3 loop spans 15 amino acids. Germline V CDR1 and CDR2: MGHRA, YSYEKL. TCRdb's table, derived via immunoSEQ multiplex PCR, lists solely in-frame clones and lacks some. Seen here are roughly 60,000 clones, roughly three quarters observed once, and the top ten hold 4.5% to 5.5%. This TCR was sampled from a human donor with melanoma. J is TRBJ2-7 and V is TRBV4-1; possible D gene TRBD1, 6 bases. Specimen: tumor tissue. The CDR3 here is CASSQPGGSTYEQYF. The DNA of the CDR3 is TGCGCCAGCAGCCAGCCTGGGGGCTCTACCTACGAGCAGTACTTC.